This T cell receptor (beta chain) was identified in a study of shared clonotypes between healthy human individuals. CDR1 and CDR2 from the germline V gene are SGHAT and FQNNGV. There are 15 residues in the CDR3. Trimming pared 5 bases from V and 1 base from J, leaving 13 bases between. The test was conducted at deep level. Clones were sequenced by immunoSEQ multiplex PCR, and TCRdb holds only the in-frame ones, with some missing. There are roughly 2 million clones in the sample; almost 96% occur only once, and roughly 0.13% lies in the top ten. The chain couples TRBV11-2 to TRBJ2-3; D is perhaps TRBD1 or TRBD2 (7 bases each). The clonotype originates from a man between 18 and 29 years old in good health. Sequencing used naive CD4+ T cells sorted from blood. The subset: CD45RA+ positively selected. Here the CDR3 DNA reads TGTGCCAGCAGCCGGGACAGCGGGGGCACAGATACGCAGTATTTT. This encodes CASSRDSGGTDTQYF.